The T cell receptor beta chain under discussion was sequenced for a study of T cell responses to AZD1222 COVID-19 vaccine. Study results and caveats: There were repertoire samples only from the period after the peak T cell response. Donors were chiefly white British, with a greater number of females, and clonal diversity was perhaps underestimated.

Method: immunoSEQ multiplex PCR; TCRdb's copy keeps in-frame clones and lacks some. The table has 130,000 to 150,000 clones, around 93% seen once. The V segment lost 8 bases and the J segment 6 bases; nucleotides outside the gene matches: 5. The CDR3 has 13 residues. Germline-derived CDR1 and CDR2 are SNHLY and FYNNEI. As concerns this clone: Its antigen is not identified.

The input for sequencing was peripheral blood, taken on day 0 of AZD1222 vaccination. This rearrangement joins TRBV2 to TRBJ1-5, with 9 bases identical to TRBD1. The TCR sequence derives from an adult in good health. CDR3 sequence reads: CASEGQGVQPQHF. Written as DNA, the CDR3 is TGTGCCAGCGAGGGACAGGGAGTTCAGCCCCAGCATTTT. The full variable domain, in which reference TRBV2 and TRBJ1-5 provide the parts outside the CDR3, is EPEVTQTPSHQVTQMGQEVILRCVPISNHLYFYWYRQILGQKVEFLVSFYNNEISEKSEIFDDQFSVERPDGSNFTLKIRSTKLEDSAMYFCASEGQGVQPQHFGDGTRLSIL.